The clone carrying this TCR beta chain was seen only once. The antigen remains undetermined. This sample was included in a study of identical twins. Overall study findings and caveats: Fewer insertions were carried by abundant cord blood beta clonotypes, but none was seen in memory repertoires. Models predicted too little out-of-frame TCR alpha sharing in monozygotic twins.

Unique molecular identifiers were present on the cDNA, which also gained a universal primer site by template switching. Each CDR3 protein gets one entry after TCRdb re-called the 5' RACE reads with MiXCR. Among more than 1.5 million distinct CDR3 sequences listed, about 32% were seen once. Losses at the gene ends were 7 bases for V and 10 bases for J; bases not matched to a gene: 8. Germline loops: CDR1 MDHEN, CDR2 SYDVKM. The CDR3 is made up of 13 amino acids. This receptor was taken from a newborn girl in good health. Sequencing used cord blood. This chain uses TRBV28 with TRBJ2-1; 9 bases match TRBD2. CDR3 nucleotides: TGTGCCAGCACCCGCGGACTAGCGTCCGAGCAGTTCTTC. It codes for CASTRGLASEQFF.